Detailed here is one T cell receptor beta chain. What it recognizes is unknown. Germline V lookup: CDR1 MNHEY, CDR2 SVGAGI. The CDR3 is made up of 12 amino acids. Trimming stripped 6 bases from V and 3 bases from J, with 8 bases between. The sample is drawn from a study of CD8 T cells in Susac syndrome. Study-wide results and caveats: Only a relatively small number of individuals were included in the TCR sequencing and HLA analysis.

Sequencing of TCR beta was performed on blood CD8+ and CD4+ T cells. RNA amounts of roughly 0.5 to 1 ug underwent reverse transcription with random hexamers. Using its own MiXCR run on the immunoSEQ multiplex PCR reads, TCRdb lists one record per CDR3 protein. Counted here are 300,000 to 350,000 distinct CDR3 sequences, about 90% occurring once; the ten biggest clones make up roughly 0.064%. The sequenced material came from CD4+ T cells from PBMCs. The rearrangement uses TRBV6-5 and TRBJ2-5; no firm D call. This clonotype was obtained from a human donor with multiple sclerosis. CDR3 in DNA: TGTGCCAGCAGACGCAGCGAAGAGACCCAGTACTTC. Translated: CASRRSEETQYF.